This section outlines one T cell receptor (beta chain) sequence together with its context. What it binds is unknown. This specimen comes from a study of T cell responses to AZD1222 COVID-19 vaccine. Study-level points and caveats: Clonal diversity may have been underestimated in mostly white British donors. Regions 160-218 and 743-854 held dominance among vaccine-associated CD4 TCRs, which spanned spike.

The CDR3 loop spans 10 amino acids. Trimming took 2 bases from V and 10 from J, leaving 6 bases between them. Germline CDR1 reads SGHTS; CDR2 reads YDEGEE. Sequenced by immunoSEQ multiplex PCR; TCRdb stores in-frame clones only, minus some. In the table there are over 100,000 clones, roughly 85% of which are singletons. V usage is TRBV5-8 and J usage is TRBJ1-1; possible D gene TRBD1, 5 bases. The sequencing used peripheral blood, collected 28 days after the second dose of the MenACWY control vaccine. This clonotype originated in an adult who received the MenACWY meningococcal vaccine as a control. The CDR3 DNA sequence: TGTGCCAGCAGCTTTCAGGGAGCTTTCTTT. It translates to CASSFQGAFF.